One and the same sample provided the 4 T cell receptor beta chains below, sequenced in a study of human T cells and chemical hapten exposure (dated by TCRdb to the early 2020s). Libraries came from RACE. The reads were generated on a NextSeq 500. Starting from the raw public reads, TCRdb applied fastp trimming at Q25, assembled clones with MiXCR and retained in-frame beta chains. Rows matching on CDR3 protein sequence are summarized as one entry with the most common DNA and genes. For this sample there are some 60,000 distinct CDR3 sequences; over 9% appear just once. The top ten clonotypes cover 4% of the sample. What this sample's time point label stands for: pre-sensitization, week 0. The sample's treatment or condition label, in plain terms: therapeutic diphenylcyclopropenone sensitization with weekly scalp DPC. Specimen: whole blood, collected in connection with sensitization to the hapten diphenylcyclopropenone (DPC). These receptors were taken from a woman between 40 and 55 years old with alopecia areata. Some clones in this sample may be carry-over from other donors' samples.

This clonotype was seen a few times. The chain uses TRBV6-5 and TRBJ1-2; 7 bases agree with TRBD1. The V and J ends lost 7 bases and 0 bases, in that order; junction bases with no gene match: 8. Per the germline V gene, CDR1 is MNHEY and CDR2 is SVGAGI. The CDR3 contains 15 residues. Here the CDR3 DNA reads TGTGCCAGCACTTTTCAGGGGGGGTCTAACTATGGCTACACCTTC. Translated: CASTFQGGSNYGYTF.

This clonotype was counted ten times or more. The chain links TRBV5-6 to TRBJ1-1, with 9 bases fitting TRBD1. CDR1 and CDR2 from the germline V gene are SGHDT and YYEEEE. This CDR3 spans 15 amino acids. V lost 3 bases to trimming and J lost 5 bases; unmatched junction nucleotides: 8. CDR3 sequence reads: CASSSKQGARTEAFF. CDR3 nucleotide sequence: TGTGCCAGCAGCTCAAAACAGGGGGCTAGGACTGAAGCTTTCTTT.

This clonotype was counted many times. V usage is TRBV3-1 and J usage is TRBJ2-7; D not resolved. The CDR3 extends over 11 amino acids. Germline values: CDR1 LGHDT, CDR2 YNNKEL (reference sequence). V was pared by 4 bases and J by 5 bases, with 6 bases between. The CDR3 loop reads CASSPRDEQYF. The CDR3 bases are TGTGCCAGCAGCCCCCGGGACGAGCAGTACTTC.

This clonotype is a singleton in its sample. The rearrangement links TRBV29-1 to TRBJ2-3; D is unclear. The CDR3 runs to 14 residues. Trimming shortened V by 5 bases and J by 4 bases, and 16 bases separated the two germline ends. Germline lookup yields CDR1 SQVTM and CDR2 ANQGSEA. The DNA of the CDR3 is TGCAGCGTTCGGGCCGCCAGTGGCGCAGATACGCAGTATTTT. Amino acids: CSVRAASGADTQYF.